These T cell receptor beta chains were read from a single sample in a study of breast tumors, draining lymph nodes, adjacent tissues. TCRdb re-derived calls from the multiplex PCR reads in MiXCR, one entry per CDR3 protein. The repertoire has 150,000 to 200,000 distinct CDR3 sequences, approximately 30% of them found once; the top ten carry 3% to 4%. What was sequenced was axillary lymph node tissue. Receptors originate from a female donor with breast cancer. Some clones in this sample may be carry-over from other donors' samples. The CDR3 runs from the conserved cysteine through the conserved F or W. A D gene is named only where the DNA matches it firmly. Size is omitted from some rows. Given values are once, few, many or a class for expanded clones.

j_call clone_size v_call d_call cdr3_nt cdr3_aa
TRBJ2-7 - TRBV18 - TGTGCCAGCTCACCACTATCAGGGCAGGGGATTCGCTACGAGCAGTACTTC CASSPLSGQGIRYEQYF
TRBJ2-3 - TRBV12-3/TRBV12-4 - TGTGCCAGCAGTTTCAGGGACACCACAGATACGCAGTATTTT CASSFRDTTDTQYF
TRBJ2-5 - TRBV28 TRBD2 TGTGCCAGCAGTTTCGCCCAACTAGCGGGGAAAGAGACCCAGTACTTC CASSFAQLAGKETQYF
TRBJ1-2 many TRBV20-1 - TGCAGTGCTAGCGGGCATCCCGACTACACCTTC CSASGHPDYTF
TRBJ2-3 many TRBV12-3/TRBV12-4 - TGTGCCAGCAGGAATTCGAGGGAGGGCACAGATACGCAGTATTTT CASRNSREGTDTQYF
TRBJ2-3 many TRBV2 - TGTGCCAGCAAGACAGATACGCAGTATTTT CASKTDTQYF
TRBJ2-5 - TRBV10-3 TRBD2 TGTGCCACCTCGACTAGCGGGTGGTACCAAGAGCACCAGTACTTC CATSTSGWYQEHQYF
TRBJ2-1 many TRBV10-2 - TGCGCCAGCAATCTTACACCCTCCTGGAGCGGTCCTCCCTACAATGAGCAGTTCTTC CASNLTPSWSGPPYNEQFF
TRBJ2-7 many TRBV24-1 - TGTGCCACCAGTGAATCCCGGGGGGCTCTGTACTTC CATSESRGALYF
TRBJ2-5 many TRBV13 - TGTGCCAGCAGCATTTTGGGGGCAAGCCAAGAGACCCAGTACTTC CASSILGASQETQYF
TRBJ1-2 - TRBV7-9 TRBD1 TGTGCCAGCAGCTTGGGCGACAGGGGCGGGAATGGCTACACCTTC CASSLGDRGGNGYTF
TRBJ1-4 many TRBV30 TRBD1 TGTGCCCATAGACAGGGCAAAAGCGAAAAACTGTTTTTT CAHRQGKSEKLFF
TRBJ1-6 many TRBV12-3/TRBV12-4 TRBD1 TGTGCCAGCAGTTTAGCGGGAGGACAGGGGGCTTATTCACCCCTCCACTTT CASSLAGGQGAYSPLHF